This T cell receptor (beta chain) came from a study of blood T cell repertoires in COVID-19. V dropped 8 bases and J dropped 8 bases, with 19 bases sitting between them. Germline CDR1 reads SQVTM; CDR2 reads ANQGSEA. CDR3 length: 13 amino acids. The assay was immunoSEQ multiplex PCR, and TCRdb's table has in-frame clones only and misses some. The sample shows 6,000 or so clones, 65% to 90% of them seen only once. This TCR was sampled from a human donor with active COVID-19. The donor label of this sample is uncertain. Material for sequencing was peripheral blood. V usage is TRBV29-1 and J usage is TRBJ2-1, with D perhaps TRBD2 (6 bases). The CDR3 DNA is TGCAGCTCTGGACTACCCCCAACGGATGAGCAGTTCTTC. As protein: CSSGLPPTDEQFF.